The rows below give T cell receptor beta chains drawn from one sample of a study of T-cell reconstitution after alpha-beta-depleted transplantation in children. One entry per CDR3 protein, called by TCRdb with MiXCR from the PCR reads. The sample lists a few hundred thousand distinct CDR3 sequences, about 6.6% seen once, with 5.5% in the top ten. The sample consisted of PBMCs, taken before TCRalphabeta/CD19-depleted stem cell transplant. These receptors all stem from a boy under 10 years old with acute lymphoblastic leukemia, due to receive a stem cell transplant. Each CDR3 is given without its conserved first and last residue. The D gene is left open where the match is weak. Clone size, where shown, is once, few, many, or a class for clones that have expanded.

V gene	clone size	D gene	J gene	CDR3 protein
TRBV29-1	few	TRBD1	TRBJ2-2	IQDRGLNTGELF
TRBV7-9	many	.	TRBJ2-7	ASSFNIEEGDYEQY
TRBV7-9	few	TRBD2	TRBJ2-3	ASSLGGSGTTDTQY
TRBV7-8	many	.	TRBJ1-5	ASSLLIQDYQPQH
TRBV7-2	many	.	TRBJ2-7	ASSLVDAYEQY
TRBV29-1	many	TRBD2	TRBJ2-1	SVVYSGRSSYNEQF
TRBV2	few	.	TRBJ1-2	ASSETGQPMKGYT
TRBV7-2	few	TRBD2	TRBJ2-1	ASSPSGVGGNEQF
TRBV7-2	many	.	TRBJ2-5	ASSSRPLEGETQY
TRBV5-1	many	TRBD2	TRBJ2-5	ASSSATSGQETQY
TRBV20-1	many	TRBD2	TRBJ2-1	SATPGGGFDNEQF
TRBV5-1	many	.	TRBJ2-1	ASSLGLVWVNEQF
TRBV20-1	many	TRBD2	TRBJ2-3	SARDLAGVTDTQY
TRBV20-1	.	TRBD1	TRBJ1-5	SARHWLDFRDRVRDQPQH
TRBV4-2	many	TRBD1	TRBJ1-3	ASSQVWTDRDENTIY
TRBV7-9	few	TRBD2	TRBJ2-7	ASSLFRGLAANYEQY
TRBV7-9	many	.	TRBJ1-5	ASSLWEGYSNQPQH
TRBV5-4	.	.	TRBJ2-2	ASSSSGVWAIRSGELF
TRBV4-1	many	TRBD2	TRBJ2-1	ASSPGTSPYEQF
TRBV4-2	.	.	TRBJ1-1	ASSQPPDGGDTEAF
TRBV5-1	many	TRBD2	TRBJ2-7	ASSTGLAGPYEQY
TRBV20-1	many	.	TRBJ2-5	SASWTPQETQY
TRBV28	many	.	TRBJ2-5	ASSSSTEETQY
TRBV21-1	few	.	TRBJ1-5	ASSKFFITGHSNQPQH
TRBV30	.	.	TRBJ1-1	AWSVAHGEAF
TRBV4-3	.	TRBD2	TRBJ2-7	ASSQSNRLAGDHRPYEQY
TRBV20-1	many	.	TRBJ1-1	SARKEANTEAF
TRBV7-2	few	.	TRBJ1-2	ASSTGHRDLYYGYT
TRBV20-1	many	TRBD1	TRBJ2-1	SAWDRVGSNYNEQF
TRBV2	few	.	TRBJ2-2	ASSWGVGTGELF
TRBV6-2/TRBV6-3	many	TRBD1	TRBJ2-1	ASSKRDRLYNEQF
TRBV29-1	many	.	TRBJ2-1	SVRARSSYNEQF
TRBV10-2	many	TRBD2	TRBJ2-7	ASSEGLATYEQY
TRBV20-1	many	.	TRBJ2-2	SARASSAVGELF
TRBV4-1	many	.	TRBJ2-1	ASSQEATGSHYNEQF
TRBV24-1	many	TRBD2	TRBJ2-1	ATSDTGGEQF
TRBV29-1	.	TRBD2	TRBJ2-1	SVEVYYLGEGQF
TRBV9	many	.	TRBJ1-1	ASSLGQGPYTEAF
TRBV9	many	.	TRBJ2-5	ASSDDQGSRSQY
TRBV6-5	many	.	TRBJ2-1	ASSYQGKNEQF
TRBV25-1	many	TRBD1	TRBJ2-7	ASSLGQGITYEQY
TRBV5-1	many	.	TRBJ2-5	ASSLAGNSPRGTQY
TRBV14	many	.	TRBJ2-7	ASSQYGGHYEQY
TRBV20-1	many	.	TRBJ2-3	SARDVEGKRTDTQY
TRBV7-2	many	.	TRBJ1-5	ASSWGEDQPQH
TRBV20-1	.	.	TRBJ1-2	SAPERQGNYGYT
TRBV5-1	many	.	TRBJ2-7	ASSLTLAFHEQY
TRBV20-1	.	TRBD1	TRBJ2-3	SASGTGATDTQY
TRBV25-1	.	.	TRBJ2-4	ASSEPGAKNIQY
TRBV7-3	many	.	TRBJ2-1	ASSAQVGRLNEQF
TRBV29-1	many	TRBD2	TRBJ2-1	SATFGGGGANEQF
TRBV18	.	.	TRBJ2-3	ASSPSRGSTDTQY
TRBV21-1	.	.	TRBJ1-2	ASNPGHYGYT
TRBV12-3/TRBV12-4	few	TRBD1	TRBJ2-6	ASSPMTGDTGANVLT
TRBV4-2	many	.	TRBJ2-1	ASSQELSLNSYNEQF
TRBV29-1	many	TRBD2	TRBJ2-7	SVEDLLRGLAGFYEQY
TRBV29-1	.	TRBD1	TRBJ2-7	SVGTASSYEQY
TRBV9	many	TRBD1	TRBJ2-2	ASSPPDRGPGELF
TRBV20-1	many	.	TRBJ1-5	SAGRTGDSNQPQH